These 22 T cell receptor beta chains originate from one sample sequenced in a study of blood T cells in healthy people across ages. The use of a sample-barcoded 5' primer and a J-beta primer mix characterized a second PCR of about 7 to 12 cycles. In TCRdb, the 5' RACE reads were re-called with MiXCR into one record per CDR3 protein. The sample lists some 1.4 million distinct CDR3 sequences; 42% were seen once. The specimen was blood. These receptors were taken from a woman aged 18 to 35 in good health.

Concerning this clonotype: A read error may produce the germline difference seen at one junction end. The V and J genes are TRBV25-1 and TRBJ2-3, with 8 bases that match TRBD2. CDR3 length: 15 amino acids. Per germline, CDR1 MGHDK and CDR2 SYGVNS. CDR3 amino acids: CVSSAASGSTDTQYF. CDR3 coding DNA: TGTGTCAGCAGTGCTGCTAGCGGGAGCACAGATACGCAGTATTTT.

This chain joins TRBV7-9 and TRBJ2-1; no clear D. This CDR3 region has 17 residues. Germline assignment: CDR1 SEHNR and CDR2 FQNEAQ (reference sequence). V was trimmed by 3 bases and J by 0 bases, leaving 15 bases between them. The CDR3, as DNA: TGTGCCAGCAGCTTCTCTTCCGCACCTAACTCCTACAATGAGCAGTTCTTC. Its protein product is CASSFSSAPNSYNEQFF.

This sequence joins TRBV20-1 and TRBJ1-5; 9 nucleotides match TRBD1. This CDR3 comprises 13 residues. Unmatched junction bases numbered 4, after V lost 7 bases and J lost 3 bases. Germline values: CDR1 DFQATT, CDR2 SNEGSKA (reference sequence). The CDR3 region has the DNA TGCAGTGTTGGGACAGGGTACAATCAGCCCCAGCATTTT. Its translation: CSVGTGYNQPQHF.

The chain is built from TRBV6-6 and TRBJ2-7, with D perhaps given as TRBD1 or TRBD2 (5 bases each). The CDR3 has 16 residues. Looked up from germline, CDR1 is MNHNY and CDR2 is SVGAGI (reference sequence). V shed 2 bases and J shed 7 bases, with 21 bases lying between them. CDR3 coding DNA: TGTGCCAGCAGTTACCCTGCCGCCTTGGGGGTTGAAGAGCAGTACTTC. Its translation: CASSYPAALGVEEQYF.

CDR3 nucleotide sequence: TGTGCCATAAGCGTAACGAATAGCCCGTACCAAGAGACCCAGTACTTC. It codes for CAISVTNSPYQETQYF. This sequence joins TRBV10-3 and TRBJ2-5; D gene uncertain. The CDR3 covers 16 residues. Germline values: CDR1 ENHRY, CDR2 SYGVKD. Trimming pared 9 bases from V and 0 bases from J, leaving 20 bases between.

This chain uses TRBV12-3 or TRBV12-4 with TRBJ2-1, with D perhaps matching TRBD2 (5 bases). This CDR3 has 11 residues. The V gene lost 6 bases and the J gene lost 5 bases, with 5 bases spanning the gap. CDR3 sequence (DNA): TGTGCCAGCAGGCGGGACAATGAGCAGTTCTTC. Translated, it gives CASRRDNEQFF.

The rearrangement links TRBV28 to TRBJ2-3; no clear D. Germline V CDR1 and CDR2: MDHEN, SYDVKM. Trimming removed 1 base from V and 0 bases from J, with 5 bases in between. The length of the CDR3 is 14 residues. The CDR3, as DNA: TGTGCCAGCAGTTTATCTGTCAGCACAGATACGCAGTATTTT. Its translation is CASSLSVSTDTQYF.

This clonotype was picked up many times. The chain combines TRBV7-2 with TRBJ2-1; perhaps TRBD2 as D (6 bases). The better agreement between TRBJ2-7 and the DNA end casts doubt on the J call. The CDR3 covers 15 residues. Germline V gives CDR1 SGHTA, CDR2 FQGNSA. CDR3 sequence: CASSLAGGSYNEQYF. The CDR3 DNA follows: TGTGCCAGCAGCTTAGCGGGGGGATCCTACAATGAGCAGTACTTC.

V is TRBV20-1 and J is TRBJ2-3; D is unclear. Trimming took off 6 bases at V and 6 bases at J, with 19 bases between the two ends. Germline values: CDR1 DFQATT, CDR2 SNEGSKA (reference sequence). The CDR3 runs 14 residues. The CDR3 bases are TGCAGTGCGCTGGGCAGTTCCCAATGGGATACGCAGTATTTT. Amino acid sequence: CSALGSSQWDTQYF.

The V and J genes are TRBV12-3 or TRBV12-4 and TRBJ1-3; tentatively, D is TRBD1 (6 bases). Trimming shortened V by 6 bases and J by 2 bases, and 14 bases separated the two germline ends. The CDR3 loop spans 15 amino acids. In nucleotides, the CDR3 is TGTGCCAGCAGCCAAGAGGGGGTAGCTGGAAACACCATATATTTT. This sequence encodes CASSQEGVAGNTIYF.

For this clonotype: One end of the junction varies from germline; a read error may be responsible. V gene TRBV25-1 combines with J gene TRBJ1-2; no reliable D call. The CDR3 is made up of 14 amino acids. Germline V lookup: CDR1 MGHDK, CDR2 SYGVNS. CDR3 in DNA: TGTGCCAGCAGTGAATTGGGAACCGGGGATGGCCACACCTTC. Translation gives CASSELGTGDGHTF.

This chain connects TRBV21-1 to TRBJ2-5. TRBV21-1 is reported as a pseudogene. The CDR3 sequence is 12 residues long. CDR3 amino acids: CASTKGGNEQYF. CDR3 DNA sequence: TGTGCCAGCACCAAAGGGGGAAATGAGCAGTACTTC.

This chain joins TRBV4-1 and TRBJ2-7; D possibly matches TRBD1 or TRBD2 (5 bases each). Germline V lookup: CDR1 MGHRA, CDR2 YSYEKL. The CDR3 is 18 amino acids. Trimming removed 1 base from V and 3 bases from J, with 22 bases in between. Written as DNA, the CDR3 is TGCGCCAGCAGCCAAGTGTTCATCCGGGGCGGGCCGGGCTACGAGCAGTACTTC. Its translation: CASSQVFIRGGPGYEQYF.

The sample holds a few counts of this clonotype. This sequence joins TRBV6-5 and TRBJ2-3, with D perhaps given as TRBD1 or TRBD2 (5 bases each). The CDR3 consists of 15 residues. CDR1 and CDR2 (germline): MNHEY, SVGAGI. Trimming cost V 6 bases and J 1 base, with 14 bases left between them. CDR3 nucleotides: TGTGCCAGCAGCACCCTAGGGGACGGCACAGATACGCAGTATTTT. Its protein is CASSTLGDGTDTQYF.

The chain combines TRBV5-1 with TRBJ2-1, with 7 bases identical to TRBD2. The J segment lost 8 bases and the V segment lost 4 bases, leaving 12 bases of the junction unmatched. The length of the CDR3 is 15 residues. Germline V gene data show CDR1 as SGHRS and CDR2 as YFSETQ. The CDR3 spells CASSPGRAGNHEQFF. CDR3 nucleotides: TGCGCCAGCAGCCCTGGACGAGCGGGGAACCATGAGCAGTTCTTC.

In its sample, this clonotype was seen many times. The chain links TRBV4-1 to TRBJ2-3; the match to TRBD2 covers 8 bases. The germline gives CDR1 MGHRA, CDR2 YSYEKL. J lost 2 bases, V lost 4 bases, and 11 bases had no gene match. This CDR3 is built from 17 residues. CDR3 nucleotides: TGCGCCAGCAGCCGCCAACGGTCCGGGGGGGCCACAGATACGCAGTATTTT. It is translated as CASSRQRSGGATDTQYF.

The J gene is TRBJ2-3, the V gene TRBV25-1; TRBD2 matches 7 bases. The V gene end was trimmed by 1 base and the J gene end by 3 bases; junction bases not matched to a gene: 7. Germline V gene lookup returns CDR1 MGHDK and CDR2 SYGVNS. The CDR3 consists of 16 residues. The CDR3 region is CASSELRAGETDTQYF. CDR3 coding DNA: TGTGCCAGCAGTGAATTAAGGGCGGGGGAGACAGATACGCAGTATTTT.

The chain combines TRBV30 with TRBJ1-2, with unresolved D. Trimming removed 0 bases at V and 2 bases at J, with 13 bases between. The CDR3 runs to 15 residues. Germline lookup yields CDR1 GTSNPN and CDR2 SVGIG (reference sequence). This CDR3 is CAWSVPPTVNYGYTF. The DNA for the CDR3 is TGTGCCTGGAGTGTACCCCCTACAGTGAACTATGGCTACACCTTC.

This clonotype was seen a handful of times. The chain recombines TRBV4-1 with TRBJ2-5; D unclear. There are 15 residues in the CDR3. Trimming took off 1 base at V and 2 bases at J, with 11 bases between the two ends. The germline V gene has CDR1 MGHRA and CDR2 YSYEKL. The CDR3 is CASSQVVAAQETQYF. CDR3 in DNA: TGCGCCAGCAGCCAAGTTGTTGCCGCGCAAGAGACCCAGTACTTC.

Comments on this clonotype: The junction differs from germline at one of its ends, possibly a read error. This chain connects TRBV5-1 to TRBJ2-3; the D gene is possibly TRBD2 (6 bases). The CDR3 extends over 13 amino acids. The germline gives CDR1 SGHRS, CDR2 YFSETQ. As DNA, the CDR3 is TGCGCCTGCAGCCGGGAGAGCGGAGATACGCAGTATTTT. It yields the protein CACSRESGDTQYF.

This clonotype was picked up a small number of times. The gene calls are TRBV7-9 and TRBJ1-2; D unresolved. V lost 5 bases, J lost 4 bases, and 11 bases lay in between. Germline lookup yields CDR1 SEHNR and CDR2 FQNEAQ (reference sequence). The CDR3 length is 13 residues. In DNA, the CDR3 is TGTGCCAGCAGCGGTCACACAAGCTATGGCTACACCTTC. Translated, it gives CASSGHTSYGYTF. Full variable domain (remainder filled in from reference TRBV7-9 and TRBJ1-2): DTGVSQNPRHKITKRGQNVTFRCDPISEHNRLYWYRQTLGQGPEFLTYFQNEAQLEKSRLLSDRFSAERPKGSFSTLEIQRTEQGDSAMYLCASSGHTSYGYTFGSGTRLTVV.

This clonotype was observed a handful of times. The gene calls are TRBV27 and TRBJ1-2, with unresolved D. CDR1 and CDR2 (germline): MNHEY, SMNVEV (reference sequence). V was cut by 4 bases and J by 6 bases, with 9 bases left in between. The CDR3 spans 12 residues. In DNA form, the CDR3 reads TGTGCCAGCAGTTCCCTTACGGATGGCTACACCTTC. Protein product: CASSSLTDGYTF.